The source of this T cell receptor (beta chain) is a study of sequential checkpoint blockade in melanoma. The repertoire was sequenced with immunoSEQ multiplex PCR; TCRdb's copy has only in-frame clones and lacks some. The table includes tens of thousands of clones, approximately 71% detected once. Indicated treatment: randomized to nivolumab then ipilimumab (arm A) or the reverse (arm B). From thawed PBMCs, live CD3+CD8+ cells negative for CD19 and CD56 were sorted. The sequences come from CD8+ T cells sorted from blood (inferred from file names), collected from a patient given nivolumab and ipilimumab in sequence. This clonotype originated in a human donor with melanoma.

In nucleotides, the CDR3 is TGCAGCGTTGAAGATACAGGGACGGCCGGGGAGCTGTTTTTT. Translating it yields CSVEDTGTAGELFF. The chain recombines TRBV29-1 with TRBJ2-2; TRBD1 might be the D (6 bases). Germline V CDR1 and CDR2: SQVTM, ANQGSEA. The CDR3 loop spans 14 amino acids. The V end was cut by 0 bases, the J end by 6 bases, with 11 bases between.